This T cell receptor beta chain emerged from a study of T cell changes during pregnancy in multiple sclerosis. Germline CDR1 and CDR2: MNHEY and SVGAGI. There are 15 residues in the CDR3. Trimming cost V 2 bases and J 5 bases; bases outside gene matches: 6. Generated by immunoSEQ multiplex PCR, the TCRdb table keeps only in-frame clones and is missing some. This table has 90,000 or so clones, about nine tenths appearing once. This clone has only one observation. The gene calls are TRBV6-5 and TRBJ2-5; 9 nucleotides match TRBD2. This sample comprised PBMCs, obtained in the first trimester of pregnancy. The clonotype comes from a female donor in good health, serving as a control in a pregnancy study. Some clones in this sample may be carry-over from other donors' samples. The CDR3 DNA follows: TGTGCCAGCAGTTACGATCTAGCGGGACGGGAGACCCAGTACTTC. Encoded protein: CASSYDLAGRETQYF.